One and the same sample provided the 8 T cell receptor beta chains below, sequenced in a study of T cells after posttransplantation cyclophosphamide (dated by TCRdb to about 2016). The library was obtained by the immunoSEQ multiplex PCR assay. As stored in TCRdb, this immuneACCESS dataset retains in-frame rearrangements with V and J assigned. A fraction of the clones does not appear; measured against another copy, unresolved V genes explain less than half of the discrepancy, and the remainder lacks a known reason. The sample has 19,000 or so clones on record, approximately 98% of them singletons. The ten largest clones take up about 0.13% of the sample. Material: naive CD8+ T cells sorted from PBMCs. The source is a man between 40 and 49 years old in good health, CMV-negative, and a related stem cell transplant donor.

This chain links TRBV6-1 with TRBJ2-3, with 7 bases matching TRBD2. Per the germline V gene, CDR1 is MNHNS and CDR2 is SASEGT. J gave up 2 bases and V 6 bases, and 5 bases lay outside the gene matches. The CDR3 has 14 residues. CDR3 region: CASSAGTITDTQYF. The CDR3 region has the DNA TGTGCCAGCAGCGCCGGGACTATCACAGATACGCAGTATTTT.

This clone was counted once. The chain recombines TRBV12-2 with TRBJ2-5; the table assigns TRBD2, which was not confirmed against the DNA. The assigned J gene may be wrong: the sequence end matches TRBJ2-7 better. TRBV12-2 is classified as a pseudogene. The CDR3 spans 17 residues. Here the CDR3 reads CASRPKPGLAVPYEQYF. CDR3 DNA sequence: TGTGCAAGTCGCCCAAAACCGGGACTAGCGGTTCCGTACGAGCAGTACTTC.

The chain joins TRBV7-9 to TRBJ2-1, with TRBD2 matching over 10 bases. Losses at the gene ends were 5 bases for V and 9 bases for J; bases not matched to a gene: 10. CDR1 and CDR2 (germline): SEHNR, FQNEAQ (reference sequence). CDR3 length: 15 residues. Written as DNA, the CDR3 is TGTGCCAGCAGCCGAAGCGGGAGGGCAGTAGGTGAGCAGTTCTTC. It translates to CASSRSGRAVGEQFF. Variable domain in full (rest from reference TRBV7-9 and TRBJ2-1): DTGVSQNPRHKITKRGQNVTFRCDPISEHNRLYWYRQTLGQGPEFLTYFQNEAQLEKSRLLSDRFSAERPKGSFSTLEIQRTEQGDSAMYLCASSRSGRAVGEQFFGPGTRLTVL.

V is TRBV27 and J is TRBJ2-7; TRBD1 might be the D (5 bases). With 0 bases removed from V and 3 bases from J, the gap between germline ends came to 9 bases. The CDR3 has 14 residues. Germline V lookup: CDR1 MNHEY, CDR2 SMNVEV (reference sequence). CDR3 sequence: CASSLSQGSYEQYF. In nucleotides, the CDR3 is TGTGCCAGCAGTTTATCCCAGGGAAGCTACGAGCAGTACTTC.

The rearrangement uses TRBV7-6 and TRBJ2-7; D gene ambiguous. The V gene's germline CDR1 is SGHVS and CDR2 FNYEAQ. The CDR3 extends over 15 amino acids. V lost 1 base and J 0 bases, leaving 10 bases between the germline ends. The DNA for the CDR3 is TGTGCCAGCAGCTTAGGGCCAGGCGACTCCTACGAGCAGTACTTC. Translated: CASSLGPGDSYEQYF. The variable domain in full, completed from reference TRBV7-6 and TRBJ2-7, reads GAGVSQSPRYKVTKRGQDVALRCDPISGHVSLYWYRQALGQGPEFLTYFNYEAQQDKSGLPNDRFSAERPEGSISTLTIQRTEQRDSAMYRCASSLGPGDSYEQYFGPGTRLTVT.

In this sample, this clone turned up once. The rearrangement uses TRBV30 and TRBJ2-5, with D possibly being TRBD2 (6 bases). The germline V gene encodes CDR1 GTSNPN and CDR2 SVGIG (reference sequence). V was clipped by 5 bases and J by 2 bases, with 12 bases between them. This CDR3 has 13 residues. Here the CDR3 reads CAWDPAGQETQYF. The CDR3 coding sequence is TGTGCCTGGGACCCCGCGGGGCAAGAGACCCAGTACTTC.

The V and J genes are TRBV29-1 and TRBJ2-1; TRBD2 agrees at 11 bases. Germline-derived CDR1 and CDR2 are SQVTM and ANQGSEA. The CDR3 totals 16 residues. V lost 1 base to trimming and J lost 2 bases; unmatched junction nucleotides: 4. CDR3 DNA: TGCAGCGTTGAAGTAGGGACTAGCGGCCCCTACAATGAGCAGTTCTTC. Its translation: CSVEVGTSGPYNEQFF.

V is TRBV7-8 and J is TRBJ2-7; D remains ambiguous. The CDR3 contains 12 residues. The germline V gene encodes CDR1 SGHVS and CDR2 FQNEAQ. V was shortened by 6 bases and J by 3 bases, with 9 bases between the two germline ends. The CDR3 loop is CASSPPGYEQYF. CDR3 nucleotide sequence: TGTGCCAGCAGTCCCCCGGGCTACGAGCAGTACTTC.